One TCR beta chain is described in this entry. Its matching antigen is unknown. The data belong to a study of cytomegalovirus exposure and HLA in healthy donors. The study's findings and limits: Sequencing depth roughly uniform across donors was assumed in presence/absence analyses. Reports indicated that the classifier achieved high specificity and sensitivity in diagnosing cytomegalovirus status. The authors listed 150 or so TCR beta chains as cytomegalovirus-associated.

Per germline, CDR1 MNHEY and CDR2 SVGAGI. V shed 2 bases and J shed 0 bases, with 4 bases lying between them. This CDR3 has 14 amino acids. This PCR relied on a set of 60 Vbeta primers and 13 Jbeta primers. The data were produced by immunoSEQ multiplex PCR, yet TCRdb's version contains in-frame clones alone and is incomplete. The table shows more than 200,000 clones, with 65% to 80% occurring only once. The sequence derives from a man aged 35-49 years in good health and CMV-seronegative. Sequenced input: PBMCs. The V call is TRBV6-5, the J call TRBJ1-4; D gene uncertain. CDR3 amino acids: CASSYTATNEKLFF. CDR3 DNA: TGTGCCAGCAGTTACACGGCAACTAATGAAAAACTGTTTTTT.